This T cell receptor (beta chain) was sequenced in a study of CD8+ T cells in alopecia areata. J was trimmed by 8 bases and V by 7 bases; bases with no gene match: 4. Per the germline V gene, CDR1 is MGHDK and CDR2 is SYGVNS. The CDR3 contains 12 residues. The treatment is: oral pan-JAK inhibitor, 5-10 mg twice daily. This clone was counted between two and nine times. After isolation, RNA underwent reverse transcription to generate cDNA as the sequencing template. Clones were read by immunoSEQ multiplex PCR, and TCRdb kept only the in-frame ones, dropping some. The sample carries under 130,000 clones, 65% to 90% recorded once.

The specimen was CD8+ T cells sorted from blood, collected at approximately week 34, from a patient treated with tofacitinib. The rearrangement joins TRBV25-1 to TRBJ1-2; 10 bases match TRBD1. The source of this sequence is a human donor with alopecia areata. The CDR3 DNA is TGTGCCAGCAAGACAGGGGGCGAGGGCTACACCTTC. Amino acids: CASKTGGEGYTF.